Shown below are 22 T cell receptor beta chains from a single sample sequenced in a study of early T cells in non-severe SARS-CoV-2 infection. TCRdb called the 5' RACE reads again in MiXCR, with one record for every CDR3 protein. The repertoire holds 40,000 to 55,000 distinct CDR3 sequences, roughly 7% seen once, with more than 7.5% in the top ten. Sequenced material: whole blood. These receptors were collected from an adult who was a healthcare worker with PCR-confirmed SARS-CoV-2 infection or an uninfected control (not recorded which).

This clonotype has a count of ten or more. V is TRBV20-1 and J is TRBJ2-7; D may match TRBD1 or TRBD2 (5 bases each). With 2 bases removed from V and 13 bases from J, the gap between germline ends came to 15 bases. Germline loops: CDR1 DFQATT, CDR2 SNEGSKA (reference sequence). The CDR3 consists of 11 residues. In DNA form, the CDR3 reads TGCAGTGCTAGATCGACAATAGGGACCTACTTC. Amino acids: CSARSTIGTYF.

This chain uses TRBV2 with TRBJ2-3; D gene ambiguous. Trimming took off 5 bases at V and 3 bases at J, with 12 bases between the two ends. Per the germline V gene, CDR1 is SNHLY and CDR2 is FYNNEI. The CDR3 runs to 14 residues. CDR3: CASSPYQGTDTQYF. CDR3 bases: TGTGCCAGCAGTCCCTACCAAGGAACAGATACGCAGTATTTT.

The table lists this clonotype with many counts. The rearrangement uses TRBV9 and TRBJ2-2; a possible D gene is TRBD1 (7 bases). The germline V and J ends were trimmed by 4 bases and 3 bases, with 25 bases remaining between them. The CDR3 spans 19 residues. CDR1 SGDLS and CDR2 YYNGEE come from the germline V gene. The CDR3: CASSPRWRGRRRDTGELFF. The CDR3 DNA reads TGTGCCAGCAGCCCACGTTGGAGGGGGCGTAGAAGGGACACCGGGGAGCTGTTTTTT.

The chain has TRBV7-6 and TRBJ1-2; TRBD1 agrees at 7 bases. The germline V gene encodes CDR1 SGHVS and CDR2 FNYEAQ. This CDR3 comprises 16 residues. J was trimmed by 0 bases and V by 4 bases; bases with no gene match: 8. DNA of the CDR3: TGTGCCAGCAGCTCCCTATACAGGGGATCTAACTATGGCTACACCTTC. This sequence encodes CASSSLYRGSNYGYTF.

The chain is built from TRBV5-6 and TRBJ2-2; tentative D call: TRBD1 (5 bases). Trimming stripped 4 bases from V and 3 bases from J, with 16 bases between. This CDR3 is 16 amino acids long. Germline CDR1 and CDR2: SGHDT and YYEEEE. CDR3 bases: TGTGCCAGCAGCGTAGGACCTACAGGTTACACCGGGGAGCTGTTTTTT. This translates into CASSVGPTGYTGELFF.

There are a few counts of this clonotype. The chain couples TRBV4-3 to TRBJ1-2, with D perhaps matching TRBD1 (5 bases). V was clipped by 2 bases and J by 5 bases, with 15 bases between them. Germline loops: CDR1 LGHNA, CDR2 YSLEER. The CDR3 has 15 amino acids. CDR3 in amino acids: CASSQTTTGGYGYTF. The CDR3 nucleotides read TGCGCCAGCAGCCAAACCACTACGGGGGGATATGGCTACACCTTC.

This clonotype was found a few times. The chain recombines TRBV28 with TRBJ2-7; 8 bases map to TRBD1. V lost 3 bases to trimming and J lost 2 bases; unmatched junction nucleotides: 3. The V gene's germline CDR1 is MDHEN and CDR2 SYDVKM. The CDR3 totals 14 residues. The CDR3, as DNA: TGTGCCAGCAGTTTGCGGACAGGGACCTACGAGCAGTACTTC. Its translation is CASSLRTGTYEQYF.

Ten or more counts support this clonotype. V and J are TRBV4-2 and TRBJ2-7; 10 bases map to TRBD2. This CDR3 is built from 16 residues. CDR1 is LGHNA and CDR2 is YNFKEQ in the germline V gene. V dropped 3 bases and J dropped 0; count of bases not matched to a gene: 5. CDR3 protein: CASSHPSGGNSYEQYF. The CDR3 DNA follows: TGTGCCAGCAGCCACCCTAGCGGGGGCAACTCCTACGAGCAGTACTTC.

This clonotype has a count of ten or more. This rearrangement joins TRBV5-4 to TRBJ2-3; 11 nucleotides match TRBD2. Germline loops: CDR1 SGHNT, CDR2 YYREEE (reference sequence). The ends lost 0 bases at V and 3 bases at J; junction bases unmatched: 6. The CDR3 totals 17 residues. CDR3 nucleotides: TGTGCCAGCAGCTTGGATAGCGGGGGGGCGAGGACAGATACGCAGTATTTT. Its translation: CASSLDSGGARTDTQYF.

This clonotype was found many times. The chain carries TRBV7-6 and TRBJ1-1; TRBD1 is a possible D gene (5 bases). Trimming shortened V by 2 bases and J by 3 bases, and 16 bases separated the two germline ends. The CDR3 totals 16 residues. The V gene's germline CDR1 is SGHVS and CDR2 FNYEAQ. This CDR3 reads CASSLILGVEHTEAFF. In nucleotides, the CDR3 is TGTGCCAGCAGCTTAATCTTAGGGGTGGAGCACACTGAAGCTTTCTTT.

V is TRBV5-1 and J is TRBJ2-7; D is unclear. The CDR3 has 14 amino acids. Germline CDR1 reads SGHRS; CDR2 reads YFSETQ. Trimming pared 0 bases from V and 7 bases from J, leaving 14 bases between. The CDR3 reads CASSLVGGLREQYF. CDR3 nucleotides: TGCGCCAGCAGCTTGGTGGGCGGTCTGAGAGAGCAGTACTTC.

This clonotype was seen only a few times. The rearrangement joins TRBV3-1 to TRBJ2-7; D is unclear. CDR1 is LGHDT, CDR2 YNNKEL, per germline (reference sequence). V dropped 1 base and J dropped 7 bases, with 8 bases sitting between them. The CDR3 length is 12 residues. CDR3 loop: CASSQGRREQYF. The CDR3 DNA sequence: TGTGCCAGCAGCCAAGGCCGGCGGGAGCAGTACTTC.

This chain connects TRBV14 to TRBJ2-1; 9 bases agree with TRBD1. Germline CDR1 reads SGHDN; CDR2 reads FVKESK. Losses at the gene ends were 8 bases for V and 7 bases for J; bases not matched to a gene: 12. The CDR3 is made up of 15 amino acids. The chain's CDR3 is CASDRGQGFANEQFF. In DNA, the CDR3 is TGTGCCAGCGACCGGGGACAGGGTTTTGCGAATGAGCAGTTCTTC.

This clonotype has only a few counts. The chain combines TRBV4-1 with TRBJ2-1, with a possible D match to TRBD1 (6 bases). CDR1 and CDR2 from the germline V gene are MGHRA and YSYEKL. The CDR3 runs 16 residues. With 3 bases removed from V and 6 bases from J, the gap between germline ends came to 18 bases. The CDR3 is CASSQSPLTGSNEQFF. Here the CDR3 DNA reads TGCGCCAGCAGCCAGAGCCCCCTAACAGGGTCCAATGAGCAGTTCTTC.

This clonotype was found a few times. The genes are TRBV5-1 and TRBJ2-5; TRBD2 might be the D (6 bases). This CDR3 has 14 amino acids. Germline V gene data show CDR1 as SGHRS and CDR2 as YFSETQ. Trimming shortened V by 7 bases and J by 0 bases, and 13 bases separated the two germline ends. This CDR3 reads CASSPSGDQETQYF. In nucleotides, the CDR3 is TGCGCCAGCTCCCCTTCGGGGGACCAAGAGACCCAGTACTTC.

This clonotype was picked up a small number of times. This chain uses TRBV3-1 with TRBJ2-2; D ambiguous. V was trimmed by 1 base and J by 5 bases, leaving 5 bases between them. CDR1 and CDR2 (germline): LGHDT, YNNKEL (reference sequence). The CDR3 contains 13 residues. For the CDR3, the DNA is TGTGCCAGCAGCCAAGGGTCAACCGGGGAGCTGTTTTTT. Amino acid sequence: CASSQGSTGELFF.

The V gene is TRBV5-1, the J gene TRBJ2-5; 7 nucleotides agree with TRBD2. V gave up 6 bases and J gave up 2 bases; unmatched junction bases: 7. There are 14 residues in the CDR3. CDR1 SGHRS and CDR2 YFSETQ come from the germline V gene. This CDR3 reads CASTLRTSQETQYF. CDR3 DNA sequence: TGCGCCAGCACTCTCCGGACTAGTCAAGAGACCCAGTACTTC.

This clonotype occurred many times. The gene calls are TRBV29-1 and TRBJ1-2, with D maybe TRBD1 (6 bases). The CDR3 covers 12 residues. The V gene lost 6 bases and the J gene lost 3 bases, with 11 bases spanning the gap. The germline gives CDR1 SQVTM, CDR2 ANQGSEA. The CDR3 is CSVEQGDYGYTF. The CDR3 region has the DNA TGCAGCGTGGAACAGGGTGACTATGGCTACACCTTC.

This clonotype was counted at least ten times. The J gene is TRBJ2-1, the V gene TRBV7-9; D not certain. The CDR3 is made up of 9 amino acids. Between the trimmed V and J ends, which lost 5 bases and 12 bases, there was a span of 5 bases. Germline V lookup: CDR1 SEHNR, CDR2 FQNEAQ (reference sequence). Here the CDR3 DNA reads TGTGCCAGCAGCCTCGTGCAGTTCTTC. Translation gives CASSLVQFF.

In its sample, this clonotype was seen many times. The chain carries TRBV20-1 and TRBJ2-1; D may be TRBD2 (6 bases). CDR1 and CDR2 (germline): DFQATT, SNEGSKA (reference sequence). V was shortened by 5 bases and J by 10 bases, with 18 bases between the two germline ends. CDR3 length: 13 amino acids. The CDR3, as DNA: TGCAGTGCTGCCAGACTAGGTCCAAGGGAGCAGTTCTTC. It translates to CSAARLGPREQFF.

This clonotype appeared many times. The rearrangement uses TRBV29-1 and TRBJ2-1, with 14 bases matching TRBD2. Per the germline V gene, CDR1 is SQVTM and CDR2 is ANQGSEA. Unmatched junction bases numbered 7, after V lost 2 bases and J lost 10 bases. The CDR3 consists of 15 residues. CDR3 sequence: CSVEPTSGGAKEQFF. DNA for the CDR3: TGCAGCGTTGAACCGACTAGCGGGGGGGCGAAAGAGCAGTTCTTC.

The gene calls are TRBV28 and TRBJ2-5; D is perhaps TRBD1 (6 bases). CDR3 length: 15 residues. Germline V gene lookup returns CDR1 MDHEN and CDR2 SYDVKM. V was shortened by 3 bases and J by 2 bases, with 13 bases between the two germline ends. The CDR3 reads CASSFRGRGQETQYF. The CDR3 DNA reads TGTGCCAGCAGTTTCCGTGGCAGGGGACAAGAGACCCAGTACTTC.